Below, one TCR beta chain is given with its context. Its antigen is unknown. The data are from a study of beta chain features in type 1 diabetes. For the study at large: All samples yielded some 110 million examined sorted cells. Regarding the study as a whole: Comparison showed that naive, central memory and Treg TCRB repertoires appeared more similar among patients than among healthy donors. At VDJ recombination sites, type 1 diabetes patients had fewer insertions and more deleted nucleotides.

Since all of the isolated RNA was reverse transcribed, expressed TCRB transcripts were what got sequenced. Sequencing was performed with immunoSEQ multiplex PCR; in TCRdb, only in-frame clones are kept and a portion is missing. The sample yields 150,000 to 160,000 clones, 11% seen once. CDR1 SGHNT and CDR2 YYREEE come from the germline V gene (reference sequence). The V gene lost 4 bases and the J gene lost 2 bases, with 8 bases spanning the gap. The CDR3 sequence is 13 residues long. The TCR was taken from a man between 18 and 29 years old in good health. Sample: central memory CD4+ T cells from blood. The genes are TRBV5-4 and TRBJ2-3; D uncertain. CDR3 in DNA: TGTGCCAGCAGCCTATACTCCACAGATACGCAGTATTTT. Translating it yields CASSLYSTDTQYF.